This entry describes one TCR beta chain. By flow cytometry, patients selected for sequencing had shown an expansion of CD8+CD57+ cells. By the time of blood sampling, patients had still received no therapy. The data originate from a study of CD8+CD57+ T cells in acquired aplastic anemia. CDR3 and TCR beta VDJ profiling relied on genomic DNA as the template. Using its own MiXCR run on the reads, TCRdb lists one record per CDR3 protein. Found here are some 160,000 distinct CDR3 sequences, 45% to 55% of them singletons; the top ten hold approximately 2.9%. This receptor was identified in a human donor with aplastic anemia. Sequenced material: sorted CD4+, CD8+, or CD8+CD57+ T cells (not recorded which) from PBMCs.

The CDR3 nucleotides are TGTGCCAGCAGACGGGACAGGGGTGGAGGCGAGCAGTACTTC. This gives the protein CASRRDRGGGEQYF. The V call is TRBV7-2, the J call TRBJ2-7; 10 nucleotides agree with TRBD1. The V and J ends lost 6 bases and 6 bases, in that order; junction bases with no gene match: 8. The CDR3 has 14 residues. Germline V gene lookup returns CDR1 SGHTA and CDR2 FQGNSA.